These 26 T cell receptor beta chains share one sample of origin, sequenced in a study of OX40 agonist ivuxolimab in advanced cancers. Clones were read by immunoSEQ multiplex PCR, and TCRdb kept only the in-frame ones, dropping some. The sample contains under 70,000 clones, around 90% of which appear only once. The specimen comprised CD4+ or CD8+ T cells sorted from blood, sampled in a trial of the OX40 agonist ivuxolimab. All receptors derive from an adult with an advanced solid tumor such as melanoma, head and neck, liver or kidney cancer.

The chain couples TRBV7-8 to TRBJ2-7; 10 bases line up with TRBD2. The CDR3 sequence is 14 residues long. Germline values: CDR1 SGHVS, CDR2 FQNEAQ. Losses at the gene ends were 5 bases for V and 3 bases for J; bases not matched to a gene: 4. CDR3 sequence: CASSPGTSDYEQYF. CDR3 nucleotide sequence: TGTGCCAGCAGCCCAGGGACTAGCGACTACGAGCAGTACTTC.

The V call is TRBV18, the J call TRBJ2-1; tentative D call: TRBD2 (5 bases). The length of the CDR3 is 13 residues. Trimming shortened V by 6 bases and J by 7 bases, and 13 bases separated the two germline ends. Germline loops: CDR1 KGHSH, CDR2 LQKENI. The CDR3 nucleotides read TGTGCCAGCTCCCCCATCACTAGGAATGAGCAGTTCTTC. This sequence encodes CASSPITRNEQFF.

The rearrangement uses TRBV18 and TRBJ2-7; D possibly corresponds to TRBD1 (6 bases). The CDR3 contains 15 residues. Germline CDR1 reads KGHSH; CDR2 reads LQKENI. The V end was cut by 4 bases, the J end by 3 bases, with 16 bases between. The CDR3 bases are TGTGCCAGCTCACTACAGGGATCTACGGTCTACGAGCAGTACTTC. This translates into CASSLQGSTVYEQYF.

The V and J genes are TRBV9 and TRBJ2-1; D uncertain. Germline CDR1 and CDR2: SGDLS and YYNGEE. V lost 0 bases and J lost 6, with 7 bases in between. The CDR3 loop spans 13 amino acids. CDR3 bases: TGTGCCAGCAGCGTAGATAGCTTCAATGAGCAGTTCTTC. Its protein product is CASSVDSFNEQFF.

This rearrangement joins TRBV6-4 to TRBJ2-3; TRBD2 might be the D (6 bases). V was trimmed by 4 bases and J by 4 bases, leaving 12 bases between them. Germline loops: CDR1 MRHNA, CDR2 SNTAGT. The CDR3 extends over 14 amino acids. As DNA, the CDR3 is TGTGCCAGCAGTGCTGGGGGGTCCTCAGATACGCAGTATTTT. Encoded protein: CASSAGGSSDTQYF.

The J gene is TRBJ2-5, the V gene TRBV9, with D hard to call. Germline values: CDR1 SGDLS, CDR2 YYNGEE. The V end was cut by 4 bases, the J end by 5 bases, with 12 bases between. This CDR3 region has 13 residues. CDR3 loop: CASSLPPRETQYF. The CDR3 DNA sequence: TGTGCCAGCAGCCTTCCCCCGAGGGAGACCCAGTACTTC.

The V call is TRBV13, the J call TRBJ1-1; tentatively, D is TRBD1 (6 bases). Per the germline V gene, CDR1 is PRHDT and CDR2 is FYEKMQ (reference sequence). This CDR3 spans 16 amino acids. V dropped 0 bases and J dropped 2 bases, with 13 bases sitting between them. The CDR3 DNA is TGTGCCAGCAGCTTAGGACTCGACAGGATAAACACTGAAGCTTTCTTT. Amino acids: CASSLGLDRINTEAFF.

The chain combines TRBV30 with TRBJ2-5, with 11 bases matching TRBD2. Germline trimming cut 1 base from V and 3 bases from J; bases unmatched to any gene: 4. Per germline, CDR1 GTSNPN and CDR2 SVGIG (reference sequence). The CDR3 is 15 amino acids. DNA for the CDR3: TGTGCCTGGAGTGCTAGCGGGGGGCCTAAAGAGACCCAGTACTTC. Its protein product is CAWSASGGPKETQYF.

This clone was recorded once. The chain combines TRBV11-2 with TRBJ2-5, with D perhaps TRBD1 (7 bases). The V gene's germline CDR1 is SGHAT and CDR2 FQNNGV. This CDR3 has 17 amino acids. The germline V and J ends were trimmed by 6 bases and 0 bases, with 20 bases remaining between them. The CDR3 sequence is CASSHHLEGAYQETQYF. The CDR3, as DNA: TGTGCCAGCAGTCATCACTTGGAGGGGGCGTACCAAGAGACCCAGTACTTC.

The CDR3, as DNA: TGTGCCAGCAGCCCCTTGAGCTCTGGAAACACCATATATTTT. This codes for CASSPLSSGNTIYF. This chain joins TRBV7-2 and TRBJ1-3; unclear D gene. V was clipped by 5 bases and J by 0 bases, with 8 bases between them. The germline V gene encodes CDR1 SGHTA and CDR2 FQGNSA. The CDR3 extends over 14 amino acids.

The rearrangement joins TRBV29-1 to TRBJ2-2; D gene uncertain. Germline CDR1 SQVTM, CDR2 ANQGSEA. Trimming took 5 bases from V and 5 from J, leaving 9 bases between them. The CDR3 consists of 12 residues. This CDR3 is CSVPLRTGELFF. CDR3 coding DNA: TGCAGCGTTCCCCTACGGACCGGGGAGCTGTTTTTT.

The chain employs TRBV9 and TRBJ2-5; D is possibly TRBD2 (5 bases). The germline V gene has CDR1 SGDLS and CDR2 YYNGEE. The CDR3 has 13 residues. V lost 0 bases and J lost 5, with 8 bases in between. CDR3 in amino acids: CASSVVPGETQYF. CDR3 nucleotide sequence: TGTGCCAGCAGCGTAGTGCCGGGGGAGACCCAGTACTTC.

The V call is TRBV2, the J call TRBJ2-2; tentatively, D is TRBD2 (6 bases). The germline gives CDR1 SNHLY, CDR2 FYNNEI. This CDR3 comprises 15 residues. Trimming shortened V by 10 bases and J by 3 bases, and 18 bases separated the two germline ends. The CDR3 DNA reads TGTGCCACTCTGAATCTCGGCGGGGACACCGGGGAGCTGTTTTTT. Amino acids: CATLNLGGDTGELFF.

V gene TRBV7-9 combines with J gene TRBJ2-1; 7 bases match TRBD2. Trimming removed 4 bases from V and 3 bases from J; junction bases left unmatched: 3. In germline, CDR1 is SEHNR, CDR2 FQNEAQ (reference sequence). This CDR3 contains 14 residues. The CDR3 nucleotides read TGTGCCAGCAGCTCCGGACTAGTCTACAATGAGCAGTTCTTC. Protein product: CASSSGLVYNEQFF. Using reference TRBV7-9 and TRBJ2-1 for the parts outside the CDR3, the full variable domain is DTGVSQNPRHKITKRGQNVTFRCDPISEHNRLYWYRQTLGQGPEFLTYFQNEAQLEKSRLLSDRFSAERPKGSFSTLEIQRTEQGDSAMYLCASSSGLVYNEQFFGPGTRLTVL.

The chain recombines TRBV7-2 with TRBJ2-7; possibly TRBD2 for D (6 bases). CDR1 and CDR2 from the germline V gene are SGHTA and FQGNSA. The CDR3 spans 14 residues. With 4 bases removed from V and 1 base from J, the gap between germline ends came to 11 bases. The CDR3 loop is CASSYPGLSYEQYF. The CDR3 DNA follows: TGTGCCAGCAGCTACCCGGGACTGTCCTACGAGCAGTACTTC. The full variable domain, its missing parts supplied by reference TRBV7-2 and TRBJ2-7, is GAGVSQSPSNKVTEKGKDVELRCDPISGHTALYWYRQSLGQGLEFLIYFQGNSAPDKSGLPSDRFSAERTGGSVSTLTIQRTQQEDSAVYLCASSYPGLSYEQYFGPGTRLTVT.

The CDR3 coding sequence is TGTGCCAGCAGTGAAAACGCGGGGGTCTTCCTAGATACGCAGTATTTT. Translation: CASSENAGVFLDTQYF. This sequence joins TRBV6-1 and TRBJ2-3, with 7 bases identical to TRBD2. After removal of 2 bases from V and 5 bases from J, the junction contained 10 bases not matched to a gene. The CDR3 loop spans 16 amino acids. From germline, CDR1 is MNHNS and CDR2 SASEGT.

The rearrangement uses TRBV19 and TRBJ2-5, with 9 nucleotides matching TRBD1. This CDR3 is 17 amino acids long. The germline gives CDR1 LNHDA, CDR2 SQIVND (reference sequence). The trim removed 6 bases at V and 3 bases at J, leaving 14 bases unmatched. In DNA form, the CDR3 reads TGTGCCAGTAGCCTGGACAGGGGAGGATTAAGAGAAGAGACCCAGTACTTC. It is translated as CASSLDRGGLREETQYF.

This sequence joins TRBV11-2 and TRBJ2-1; D is perhaps TRBD2 (6 bases). The CDR3 covers 16 residues. V was pared by 10 bases and J by 1 base, with 20 bases between. Germline loops: CDR1 SGHAT, CDR2 FQNNGV. This CDR3 is CATAFFSGYSYNEQFF. The CDR3 bases are TGTGCCACCGCTTTTTTTAGCGGCTATTCCTACAATGAGCAGTTCTTC.

Note on this clone: In the same sample, other DNA sequences code for this CDR3. The rearrangement links TRBV27 to TRBJ2-2; D is undetermined. V dropped 3 bases and J dropped 0 bases, with 11 bases sitting between them. From germline, CDR1 is MNHEY and CDR2 SMNVEV (reference sequence). The CDR3 runs 16 residues. The CDR3 DNA is TGTGCCAGCAGTTTTCTAGGATTTGCGAACACCGGGGAGCTGTTTTTT. This gives the protein CASSFLGFANTGELFF.

This chain uses TRBV27 with TRBJ2-7; 7 bases align to TRBD1. With 5 bases clipped from V and 6 bases from J, the junction kept 10 bases outside the gene matches. CDR1 and CDR2 from the germline V gene are MNHEY and SMNVEV (reference sequence). This CDR3 region has 14 residues. CDR3 nucleotide sequence: TGTGCCAGCAGTCTCGGACAGGCCCCCGTCGAGCAGTACTTC. It is translated as CASSLGQAPVEQYF.

CDR3 residues: CASSPSGTGGTEAFF. Here the CDR3 DNA reads TGTGCCAGCAGCCCGTCCGGGACAGGGGGCACTGAAGCTTTCTTT. The gene calls are TRBV6-6 and TRBJ1-1, with 11 positions matching TRBD1. Trimming at V came to 6 bases and at J to 4 bases, leaving 7 bases not matched to a gene. Per germline, CDR1 MNHNY and CDR2 SVGAGI (reference sequence). The CDR3 totals 15 residues.

The V gene is TRBV10-1, the J gene TRBJ2-4; TRBD1 matches at 9 bases. CDR1 and CDR2 (germline): WNHNN, SYGVQD (reference sequence). Trimming cost V 0 bases and J 7 bases; bases outside gene matches: 13. The CDR3 runs to 18 residues. The CDR3 spells CASSESQPRDRVRNIQYF. CDR3 bases: TGCGCCAGCAGTGAGTCCCAACCCCGGGACAGGGTAAGGAACATTCAGTACTTC.

This clone has just one count. The V and J genes are TRBV6-5 and TRBJ1-6; TRBD1 agrees at 10 bases. J lost 5 bases, V lost 1 base, and 2 bases had no gene match. Germline V gives CDR1 MNHEY, CDR2 SVGAGI. The CDR3 runs to 16 residues. The CDR3 nucleotides are TGTGCCAGCAGTTACTTGACAGGGGGCAATAATTCACCCCTCCACTTT. It specifies CASSYLTGGNNSPLHF.

This chain connects TRBV7-3 to TRBJ2-5; 12 bases are a match to TRBD2. The CDR3 covers 14 residues. J gave up 7 bases and V 6 bases, and 6 bases lay outside the gene matches. Looked up from germline, CDR1 is SGHTA and CDR2 is FQGTGA. Written as DNA, the CDR3 is TGTGCCAGCAGTACGACTAGCGGGGGTGGGACCCAGTACTTC. Its translation is CASSTTSGGGTQYF.

The CDR3 protein is CASRQQGNSNQPQHF. For the CDR3, the DNA is TGTGCCAGTAGGCAACAGGGCAATAGCAATCAGCCCCAGCATTTT. This chain uses TRBV19 with TRBJ1-5; D perhaps matches TRBD1 (6 bases). The germline V gene encodes CDR1 LNHDA and CDR2 SQIVND (reference sequence). The CDR3 has 15 amino acids. The V and J ends lost 6 bases and 0 bases respectively, with 12 bases between them. Full variable domain (outside the CDR3, taken from reference TRBV19 and TRBJ1-5): DGGITQSPKYLFRKEGQNVTLSCEQNLNHDAMYWYRQDPGQGLRLIYYSQIVNDFQKGDIAEGYSVSREKKESFPLTVTSAQKNPTAFYLCASRQQGNSNQPQHFGDGTRLSIL.

CDR3 DNA: TGTGCCAGCAGCCTTAACGCTCCCATGACAGTCGGGAACACTGAAGCTTTCTTT. As protein: CASSLNAPMTVGNTEAFF. V gene TRBV7-6 combines with J gene TRBJ1-1; a possible D gene is TRBD1 (5 bases). CDR1 SGHVS and CDR2 FNYEAQ come from the germline V gene. The CDR3 runs to 18 residues. Between the trimmed V and J ends, which lost 5 bases and 1 base, there was a span of 23 bases.